The 18 T cell receptor beta chains reported below all come from one sample, sequenced in a study of patients and donors after allogeneic stem cell transplantation. TCRdb re-called the RT-PCR reads with MiXCR, one entry per CDR3 protein. There are about 960,000 distinct CDR3 sequences in the sample; around 17% occur only once, and around 6% lies in the top ten. Sequenced sample: blood, either unsorted or a sorted T cell fraction (not recorded which). All receptors come from a human donor who was either an allogeneic HSCT recipient or a stem cell or donor lymphocyte infusion donor (not recorded which). It is not recorded whose cells these are; they may come from a transplant donor.

This clonotype showed up just a few times. This rearrangement joins TRBV6-2 or TRBV6-3 to TRBJ1-1; D remains ambiguous. The CDR3 is 13 residues long. The germline V gene encodes CDR1 MNHEY and CDR2 SVGEGT. V gave up 8 bases and J gave up 1 base, with 11 bases separating them. Here the CDR3 reads CASHWQPNTEAFF. The CDR3 coding sequence is TGTGCCAGCCACTGGCAGCCGAACACTGAAGCTTTCTTT.

The V gene is TRBV7-6, the J gene TRBJ2-7, with 9 bases lining up with TRBD1. V shed 4 bases, J shed 3 bases, and the junction held 4 bases outside the gene matches. Germline lookup yields CDR1 SGHVS and CDR2 FNYEAQ. The CDR3 contains 14 residues. CDR3: CASSSTGGDYEQYF. The CDR3 region has the DNA TGTGCCAGCAGCTCGACAGGGGGGGACTACGAGCAGTACTTC.

The chain couples TRBV7-9 to TRBJ2-7; D not certain. V was trimmed by 1 base and J by 0 bases, leaving 13 bases between them. There are 16 residues in the CDR3. The germline V gene encodes CDR1 SEHNR and CDR2 FQNEAQ (reference sequence). In nucleotides, the CDR3 is TGTGCCAGCAGCTTAGTAACCAGGAGAGGCTCCTACGAGCAGTACTTC. It translates to CASSLVTRRGSYEQYF.

V is TRBV27 and J is TRBJ1-6; 10 bases are a match to TRBD1. The V gene's germline CDR1 is MNHEY and CDR2 SMNVEV (reference sequence). The CDR3 is 15 amino acids. Trimming cost V 2 bases and J 10 bases; bases outside gene matches: 5. DNA of the CDR3: TGTGCCAGCAGTTTAGGGACAGGGGTTGGATCACCCCTCCACTTT. Residues: CASSLGTGVGSPLHF.

This clonotype turned up a few times. The V call is TRBV20-1, the J call TRBJ2-7; 7 bases agree with TRBD2. Germline V gene data show CDR1 as DFQATT and CDR2 as SNEGSKA (reference sequence). V shed 3 bases and J 2 bases; nucleotides not matched to a gene: 4. This CDR3 has 13 amino acids. For the CDR3, the DNA is TGCAGTGCTAGCGAAGGACTAGCCTACGAGCAGTACTTC. It translates to CSASEGLAYEQYF.

The rearrangement uses TRBV12-3 or TRBV12-4 and TRBJ2-7; 8 bases fit TRBD2. The CDR3 runs 14 residues. Trimming cost V 4 bases and J 7 bases; bases outside gene matches: 9. CDR3 in DNA: TGTGCCAGCAGTTCCCTCAGCGGGAGCAAGGAGCAGTACTTC. Translation gives CASSSLSGSKEQYF.

This clonotype was found many times. The chain has TRBV5-1 and TRBJ1-4; TRBD1 is a possible D gene (5 bases). Trimming removed 2 bases from V and 5 bases from J, with 13 bases in between. Germline V gives CDR1 SGHRS, CDR2 YFSETQ. The CDR3 covers 15 residues. Here the CDR3 DNA reads TGCGCCAGCAGCTTAACAGGTTTCGAGAATGAAAAACTGTTTTTT. Its translation: CASSLTGFENEKLFF.

This clonotype was counted a few times. The chain joins TRBV24-1 to TRBJ2-1; D is possibly TRBD1 (6 bases). The CDR3 spans 12 residues. Trimming took 9 bases from V and 2 from J, leaving 7 bases between them. Germline V gene data show CDR1 as KGHDR and CDR2 as SFDVKD. CDR3 DNA: TGTGCCACCCGGACAGCCTACAATGAGCAGTTCTTC. Its protein is CATRTAYNEQFF.

This clonotype was detected a few times. The genes are TRBV30 and TRBJ1-1; tentatively, D is TRBD1 (5 bases). The CDR3 is made up of 12 amino acids. V was clipped by 3 bases and J by 1 base, with 6 bases between them. In germline, CDR1 is GTSNPN, CDR2 SVGIG (reference sequence). Here the CDR3 reads CAWRRGNTEAFF. The CDR3 DNA follows: TGTGCCTGGAGAAGGGGGAACACTGAAGCTTTCTTT.

The chain employs TRBV9 and TRBJ2-2, with D perhaps TRBD2 (5 bases). V was clipped by 0 bases and J by 6 bases, with 12 bases between them. Germline V gives CDR1 SGDLS, CDR2 YYNGEE. The CDR3 has 15 residues. In DNA form, the CDR3 reads TGTGCCAGCAGCGTAGTAGGTAGCGAGGCCGGGGAGCTGTTTTTT. Translating gives CASSVVGSEAGELFF.

The chain links TRBV3-1 to TRBJ2-2; weak D call: TRBD1 (6 bases). The CDR3 is made up of 18 amino acids. V lost 0 bases and J 2 bases, leaving 16 bases between the germline ends. Germline-derived CDR1 and CDR2 are LGHDT and YNNKEL (reference sequence). In DNA form, the CDR3 reads TGTGCCAGCAGCCAAGAAATACTGAACAGGGTTAACACCGGGGAGCTGTTTTTT. The encoded protein is CASSQEILNRVNTGELFF.

This clonotype showed up just a few times. V is TRBV6-5 and J is TRBJ2-6, with D possibly being TRBD1 or TRBD2 (5 bases each). Germline CDR1 is MNHEY and CDR2 is SVGAGI. The CDR3 runs 17 residues. V dropped 0 bases and J dropped 0 bases, with 9 bases sitting between them. The CDR3, as DNA: TGTGCCAGCAGTTACTCCGGGGCACGCTCTGGGGCCAACGTCCTGACTTTC. Translation: CASSYSGARSGANVLTF.

This chain connects TRBV7-9 to TRBJ2-1; 8 positions agree with TRBD2. This CDR3 has 13 residues. V was pared by 5 bases and J by 11 bases, with 8 bases of the junction left unmatched. CDR1 is SEHNR and CDR2 is FQNEAQ in the germline V gene (reference sequence). The CDR3 reads CASSQGLAEKQFF. DNA for the CDR3: TGTGCCAGCAGCCAAGGACTAGCTGAAAAGCAGTTCTTC.

This clonotype was detected many times. This sequence joins TRBV5-6 and TRBJ2-5; the D call may be TRBD1 or TRBD2 (5 bases each). Trimming pared 0 bases from V and 2 bases from J, leaving 14 bases between. The CDR3 is 16 residues long. Looked up from germline, CDR1 is SGHDT and CDR2 is YYEEEE. CDR3 loop: CASSLVLWGFQETQYF. The CDR3 DNA is TGTGCCAGCAGCTTGGTCCTATGGGGGTTTCAAGAGACCCAGTACTTC. The complete variable domain, with remaining parts taken from reference TRBV5-6 and TRBJ2-5, reads DAGVTQSPTHLIKTRGQQVTLRCSPKSGHDTVSWYQQALGQGPQFIFQYYEEEERQRGNFPDRFSGHQFPNYSSELNVNALLLGDSALYLCASSLVLWGFQETQYFGPGTRLLVL.

The chain links TRBV25-1 to TRBJ1-4, with D tentatively TRBD1 (5 bases). This CDR3 spans 16 amino acids. The germline gives CDR1 MGHDK, CDR2 SYGVNS. The ends were cut back, 2 bases at V and 11 bases at J, with 21 bases in the middle. The CDR3 DNA is TGTGCCAGCAGTGAACTCCCGGGATCCGGGGAGGGGAAACTGTTTTTT. It translates to CASSELPGSGEGKLFF.

The CDR3 loop reads CASSYEGTSSGNTIYF. DNA of the CDR3: TGCGCCAGCAGTTACGAAGGGACTTCCTCTGGAAACACCATATATTTT. This chain links TRBV5-1 with TRBJ1-3; D is perhaps TRBD1 (5 bases). V shed 5 bases and J shed 0 bases, with 15 bases lying between them. The CDR3 covers 16 residues. Germline CDR1 and CDR2: SGHRS and YFSETQ. The whole variable domain, remainder taken from reference TRBV5-1 and TRBJ1-3, is KAGVTQTPRYLIKTRGQQVTLSCSPISGHRSVSWYQQTPGQGLQFLFEYFSETQRNKGNFPGRFSGRQFSNSRSEMNVSTLELGDSALYLCASSYEGTSSGNTIYFGEGSWLTVV.

This clonotype was picked up a small number of times. The chain has TRBV5-4 and TRBJ2-3; 9 bases align to TRBD1. The V gene's germline CDR1 is SGHNT and CDR2 YYREEE (reference sequence). This CDR3 is 15 amino acids long. V trimming: 4 bases; J trimming: 4 bases; junction bases outside the gene matches: 7. CDR3 sequence reads: CASSHIRQGADTQYF. The CDR3 region has the DNA TGTGCCAGCAGCCACATTCGACAGGGGGCAGATACGCAGTATTTT. The variable domain in full, with the rest retrieved from reference TRBV5-4 and TRBJ2-3, is ETGVTQSPTHLIKTRGQQVTLRCSSQSGHNTVSWYQQALGQGPQFIFQYYREEENGRGNFPPRFSGLQFPNYSSELNVNALELDDSALYLCASSHIRQGADTQYFGPGTRLTVL.

This clonotype came up a few times. The genes are TRBV12-3 or TRBV12-4 and TRBJ2-7; 7 bases match TRBD1. V was clipped by 6 bases and J by 2 bases; unmatched bases: 7. CDR3 size: 14 residues. In DNA, the CDR3 is TGTGCCAGCAGAGAGACAGGGCGGCCCTACGAGCAGTACTTC. This encodes CASRETGRPYEQYF.